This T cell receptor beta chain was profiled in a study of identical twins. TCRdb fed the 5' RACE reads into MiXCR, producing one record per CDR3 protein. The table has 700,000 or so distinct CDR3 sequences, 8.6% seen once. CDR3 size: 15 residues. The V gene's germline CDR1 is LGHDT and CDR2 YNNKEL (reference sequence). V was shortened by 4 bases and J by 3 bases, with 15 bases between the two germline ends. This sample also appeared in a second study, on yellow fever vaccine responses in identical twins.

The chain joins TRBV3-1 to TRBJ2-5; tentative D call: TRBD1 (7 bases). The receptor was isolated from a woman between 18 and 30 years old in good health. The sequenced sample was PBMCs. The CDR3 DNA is TGTGCCAGCAGCCCGGGGGACAGCGCTAAAGAGACCCAGTACTTC. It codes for CASSPGDSAKETQYF.